These 18 T cell receptor beta chains were sequenced from one sample in a study of CD8+CD57+ T cells in acquired aplastic anemia. An expansion of CD8+CD57+ cells by flow cytometry had been shown in patients chosen for sequencing. TCR beta VDJ and CDR3 profiling used genomic DNA as template. In TCRdb, the reads were re-called with MiXCR into one record per CDR3 protein. The data show 150,000 to 200,000 distinct CDR3 sequences, with roughly 50% seen just once and approximately 13% held by the top ten. The sequenced material came from sorted CD4+, CD8+, or CD8+CD57+ T cells (not recorded which) from PBMCs. All receptors derive from a human donor with aplastic anemia.

CDR3 region: CATSRAGQAGNTIYF. CDR3 coding DNA: TGTGCCACCAGCAGAGCGGGACAGGCAGGAAACACCATATATTTT. V gene TRBV15 combines with J gene TRBJ1-3; 8 nucleotides match TRBD1. The CDR3 spans 15 residues. The V gene's germline CDR1 is LNHNV and CDR2 YYDKDF (reference sequence). The V segment lost 1 base and the J segment 4 bases; nucleotides outside the gene matches: 3.

In this sample, this clonotype turned up many times. The chain is built from TRBV19 and TRBJ1-1; 9 bases fit TRBD1. V gave up 3 bases and J gave up 4 bases; unmatched junction bases: 6. Germline assignment: CDR1 LNHDA and CDR2 SQIVND (reference sequence). This CDR3 comprises 15 residues. The CDR3 DNA reads as TGTGCCAGTAGTATCCGTACAGGGGGCAGCACTGAAGCTTTCTTT. Translated, it gives CASSIRTGGSTEAFF.

This clonotype was counted at least ten times. The chain joins TRBV19 to TRBJ1-5; 7 nucleotides match TRBD1. The germline CDR1 and CDR2 sequences are LNHDA and SQIVND (reference sequence). This CDR3 is 14 amino acids long. The trim removed 6 bases at V and 9 bases at J, leaving 11 bases unmatched. The CDR3 region is CASSRDSPVGPQHF. For the CDR3, the DNA is TGTGCCAGTAGCCGGGACAGTCCGGTCGGGCCCCAGCATTTT.

This clonotype has just one count. The chain joins TRBV24-1 to TRBJ2-5; a weak D match, TRBD2 (6 bases). V lost 12 bases, J lost 5 bases, and 21 bases lay in between. The length of the CDR3 is 14 residues. Germline CDR1 and CDR2: KGHDR and SFDVKD. CDR3 coding DNA: TGTGCCCGTGGGCGGGGCGCGTTGGAGGAGACCCAGTACTTC. It yields the protein CARGRGALEETQYF.

This chain joins TRBV29-1 and TRBJ2-7; 12 bases map to TRBD1. Germline V gene lookup returns CDR1 SQVTM and CDR2 ANQGSEA. The CDR3 totals 12 residues. J gave up 5 bases and V 7 bases, and 3 bases lay outside the gene matches. The CDR3 reads CSAGTGGNEQYF. For the CDR3, the DNA is TGCAGCGCGGGGACAGGGGGCAACGAGCAGTACTTC.

This clonotype was seen at least ten times. This chain joins TRBV19 and TRBJ2-2; D tentatively reads TRBD1 or TRBD2 (5 bases each). The ends were cut back, 2 bases at V and 2 bases at J, with 9 bases in the middle. The germline V gene has CDR1 LNHDA and CDR2 SQIVND (reference sequence). The CDR3 runs to 15 residues. The DNA for the CDR3 is TGTGCCAGTAGTATACAGGGAGCCAACACCGGGGAGCTGTTTTTT. Amino acid sequence: CASSIQGANTGELFF.

Many counts were recorded for this clonotype. V usage is TRBV10-1 and J usage is TRBJ2-1, with 16 bases matching TRBD2. CDR3 length equals 18 residues. V trimming: 4 bases; J trimming: 9 bases; junction bases outside the gene matches: 12. From germline, CDR1 is WNHNN and CDR2 SYGVQD (reference sequence). The CDR3 nucleotides are TGCGCCAGCAGTGCACCGGGACTAGCGGGGGGGCGGCGGGGTGAGCAGTTCTTC. The encoded protein is CASSAPGLAGGRRGEQFF.

The V and J genes are TRBV5-6 and TRBJ2-1; no definite D call. This CDR3 is 14 amino acids long. The germline gives CDR1 SGHDT, CDR2 YYEEEE. V lost 4 bases and J lost 2, with 10 bases in between. Here the CDR3 DNA reads TGTGCCAGCAGCGGATCAGTGACCTACAATGAGCAGTTCTTC. Protein sequence: CASSGSVTYNEQFF.

The chain combines TRBV11-1 with TRBJ2-3; 14 nucleotides align to TRBD2. The CDR3 sequence is 19 residues long. Per germline, CDR1 SGHAT and CDR2 FQDESV (reference sequence). The ends lost 0 bases at V and 1 base at J; junction bases unmatched: 6. CDR3 in amino acids: CASSLARLAGGRGTDTQYF. The CDR3 DNA follows: TGTGCCAGCAGCTTAGCGCGACTAGCGGGAGGGCGGGGCACAGATACGCAGTATTTT.

In this sample, this clonotype turned up many times. In DNA, the CDR3 is TGTGCCACCAGCAGAGGCCTTGACAGGGAGGCTAACTATGGCTACACCTTC. It codes for CATSRGLDREANYGYTF. This rearrangement joins TRBV15 to TRBJ1-2; TRBD1 matches at 7 bases. Germline V gene data show CDR1 as LNHNV and CDR2 as YYDKDF (reference sequence). The CDR3 contains 17 residues. The junction had 8 bases not matched to a gene; V was cut back by 1 base and J by 0 bases. Full variable domain (outside the CDR3, taken from reference TRBV15 and TRBJ1-2): DAMVIQNPRYQVTQFGKPVTLSCSQTLNHNVMYWYQQKSSQAPKLLFHYYDKDFNNEADTPDNFQSRRPNTSFCFLDIRSPGLGDTAMYLCATSRGLDREANYGYTFGSGTRLTVV.

The chain links TRBV24-1 to TRBJ2-1; 7 bases map to TRBD2. With V trimmed by 5 bases and J by 5 bases, 11 bases remained unmatched. Looked up from germline, CDR1 is KGHDR and CDR2 is SFDVKD. There are 16 residues in the CDR3. The CDR3 sequence is CATSGNWRELDNEQFF. The CDR3 DNA follows: TGTGCCACCAGTGGGAATTGGCGGGAGTTGGACAATGAGCAGTTCTTC.

CDR3 sequence (DNA): TGTGCCACCAGCAGACAGGGGGCAGGCGGGGAGCTGTTTTTT. Its protein is CATSRQGAGGELFF. V and J are TRBV15 and TRBJ2-2, with TRBD1 identical over 8 bases. Germline assignment: CDR1 LNHNV and CDR2 YYDKDF (reference sequence). V shed 2 bases, J shed 7 bases, and the junction held 3 bases outside the gene matches. This CDR3 contains 14 residues. Full variable domain (outside the CDR3, taken from reference TRBV15 and TRBJ2-2): DAMVIQNPRYQVTQFGKPVTLSCSQTLNHNVMYWYQQKSSQAPKLLFHYYDKDFNNEADTPDNFQSRRPNTSFCFLDIRSPGLGDTAMYLCATSRQGAGGELFFGEGSRLTVL.

The chain has TRBV19 and TRBJ1-4; D may be TRBD1 (5 bases). CDR3 length: 15 residues. Trimming cost V 11 bases and J 0 bases, with 16 bases left between them. Germline assignment: CDR1 LNHDA and CDR2 SQIVND (reference sequence). CDR3 region: CAWSQGRATNEKLFF. CDR3 bases: TGTGCCTGGAGCCAGGGACGGGCAACTAATGAAAAACTGTTTTTT.

V gene TRBV9 combines with J gene TRBJ2-5, with TRBD2 matching 8 bases. CDR3 length: 15 residues. The J segment lost 5 bases and the V segment lost 4 bases, leaving 10 bases of the junction unmatched. Germline V gives CDR1 SGDLS, CDR2 YYNGEE. The DNA for the CDR3 is TGTGCCAGCAGCCCGGGAGGGGCCGAGGGGGAGACCCAGTACTTC. It specifies CASSPGGAEGETQYF. The full variable domain, its missing parts supplied by reference TRBV9 and TRBJ2-5, is DSGVTQTPKHLITATGQRVTLRCSPRSGDLSVYWYQQSLDQGLQFLIQYYNGEERAKGNILERFSAQQFPDLHSELNLSSLELGDSALYFCASSPGGAEGETQYFGPGTRLLVL.

The CDR3 DNA follows: TGTGCCAGCAGGAAGCGAGGAGGGAACTATGGCTACACCTTC. Translated: CASRKRGGNYGYTF. The rearrangement links TRBV7-8 to TRBJ1-2; D ambiguous. Trimming took 6 bases from V and 2 from J, leaving 13 bases between them. The V gene's germline CDR1 is SGHVS and CDR2 FQNEAQ. This CDR3 is built from 14 residues.

The V gene is TRBV20-1, the J gene TRBJ1-2; TRBD1 matches 7 bases. The CDR3 contains 13 residues. J was trimmed by 0 bases and V by 6 bases; bases with no gene match: 4. Germline CDR1 DFQATT, CDR2 SNEGSKA (reference sequence). The CDR3 nucleotides read TGCAGTGCGCCGGGACAGCCTAACTATGGCTACACCTTC. Translated: CSAPGQPNYGYTF.

A note on this clonotype: This could be a read error, since a much larger clone is one nucleotide away. The CDR3 coding sequence is TGTGCCGGCAGCTCGCAGGGGGTAGGGAACACTGAAGCTTTCTTT. Translating gives CAGSSQGVGNTEAFF. J is TRBJ1-1 and V is TRBV7-9; TRBD1 matches 7 bases. Per the germline V gene, CDR1 is SEHNR and CDR2 is FQNEAQ (reference sequence). The CDR3 is made up of 15 amino acids.

This clonotype was seen at least ten times. The DNA for the CDR3 is TGCAGTGCTAGGCGAACCGGGTTGTCTTTCTACGAGCAGTACTTC. Protein sequence: CSARRTGLSFYEQYF. V and J are TRBV20-1 and TRBJ2-7; D is undetermined. Deletions cut 3 bases from V and 3 bases from J, with 18 bases between. The germline CDR1 and CDR2 sequences are DFQATT and SNEGSKA (reference sequence). The CDR3 consists of 15 residues.